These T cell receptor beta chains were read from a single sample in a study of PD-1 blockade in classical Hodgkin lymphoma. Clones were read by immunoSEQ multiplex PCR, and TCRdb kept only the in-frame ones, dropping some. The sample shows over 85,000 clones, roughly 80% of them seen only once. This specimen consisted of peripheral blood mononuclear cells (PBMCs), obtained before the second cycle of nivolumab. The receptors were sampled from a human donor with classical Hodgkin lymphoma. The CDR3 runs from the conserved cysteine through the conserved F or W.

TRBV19,CASARAGNYGYTF
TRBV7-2,CASSPNGGSSYNEQFF
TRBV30,CAWSTGLGGYTF
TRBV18,CASSLPAPLGGYTF
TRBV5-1,CASSLKETQYF
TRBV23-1,CASSQSPGRTSLIYEQYF
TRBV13,CASSLLGTQYF
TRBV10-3,CAINREMNTEAFF
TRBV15,CATSRDRTSGTLGTQYF
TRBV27,CASSPRLAGTDTQYF
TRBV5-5,CASSLDIRPPYEQYF